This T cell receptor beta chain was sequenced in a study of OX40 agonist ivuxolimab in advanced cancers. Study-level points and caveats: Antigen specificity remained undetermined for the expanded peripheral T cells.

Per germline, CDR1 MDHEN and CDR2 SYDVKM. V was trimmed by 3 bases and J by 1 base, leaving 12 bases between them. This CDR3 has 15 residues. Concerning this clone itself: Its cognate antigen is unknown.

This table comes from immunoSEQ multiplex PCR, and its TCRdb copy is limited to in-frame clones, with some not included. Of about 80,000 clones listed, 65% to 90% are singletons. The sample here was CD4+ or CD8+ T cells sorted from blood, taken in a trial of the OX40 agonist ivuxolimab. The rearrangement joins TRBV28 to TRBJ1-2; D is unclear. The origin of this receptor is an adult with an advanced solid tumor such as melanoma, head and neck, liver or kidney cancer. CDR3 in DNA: TGTGCCAGCAGTTTTGAGGGTCTCTTTAACTATGGCTACACCTTC. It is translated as CASSFEGLFNYGYTF.